This T cell receptor (beta chain) was identified during a study of identical twins. This CDR3 has 19 residues. Germline CDR1 SGHRS, CDR2 YFSETQ. Trimming at V came to 4 bases and at J to 2 bases, leaving 17 bases not matched to a gene. MiXCR was run by TCRdb on the 5' RACE reads, yielding one entry per CDR3 protein. The data show fewer than 450,000 distinct CDR3 sequences, roughly 9% seen once. Every donor was a healthy Caucasian. The TCR originated in a woman aged 50 to 60 in good health. Material: naive T cells sorted from blood. The chain uses TRBV5-1 and TRBJ2-2; TRBD1 agrees at 7 bases. CDR3 in DNA: TGCGCCAGCAGCCGAAAGACCCATAGGACAGGAGATAACACCGGGGAGCTGTTTTTT. Protein sequence: CASSRKTHRTGDNTGELFF.